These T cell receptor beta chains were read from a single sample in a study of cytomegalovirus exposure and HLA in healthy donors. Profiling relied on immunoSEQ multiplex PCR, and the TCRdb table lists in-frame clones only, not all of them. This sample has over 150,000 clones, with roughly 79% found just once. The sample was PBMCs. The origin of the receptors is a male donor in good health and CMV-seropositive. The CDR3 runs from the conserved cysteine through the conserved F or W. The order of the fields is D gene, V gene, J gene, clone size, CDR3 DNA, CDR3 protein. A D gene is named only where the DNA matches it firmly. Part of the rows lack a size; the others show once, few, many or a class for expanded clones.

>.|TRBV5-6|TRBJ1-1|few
TGTGCCAGCAACCGTTACGGGTTCACTGAAGCTTTCTTT
CASNRYGFTEAFF
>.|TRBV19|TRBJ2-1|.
TGTGCCAGCGCGACTGTAGGGGGACACTCCCTCTGGGGATACAATGAGCAGTTCTTC
CASATVGGHSLWGYNEQFF
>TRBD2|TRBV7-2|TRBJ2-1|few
TGTGCCAGCAGCTTGAGCGGGGGGTCCTACAATGAGCAGTTCTTC
CASSLSGGSYNEQFF
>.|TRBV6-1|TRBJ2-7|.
TGTGCCAGCAGACCCGGGACAAGCTACGAGCAGTACTTC
CASRPGTSYEQYF
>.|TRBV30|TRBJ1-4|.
TGTGCCTGGAGCAGGAAGCAAGAAAAACTGTTTTTT
CAWSRKQEKLFF
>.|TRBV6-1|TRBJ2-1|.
TGTGCCAGCAGTGAGCGGTTGGATGAGCAGTTCTTC
CASSERLDEQFF
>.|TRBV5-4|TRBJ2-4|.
TGTGCCAGCAGCGGTGCCCTAGAAAACATTCAGTACTTC
CASSGALENIQYF
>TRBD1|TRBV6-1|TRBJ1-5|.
TGTGCCAGCAGAAGACAGGGAGGAAATCAGCCCCAGCATTTT
CASRRQGGNQPQHF
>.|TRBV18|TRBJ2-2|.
TGTGCCAGCTCTCCTGACGGACAGCGCACCGGGGAGCTGTTTTTT
CASSPDGQRTGELFF
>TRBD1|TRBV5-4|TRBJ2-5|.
TGTGCCAGCAGCGGAGGCGGCAGGGGGCTGATTACGGAGACCCAGTACTTC
CASSGGGRGLITETQYF
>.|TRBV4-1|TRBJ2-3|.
TGCGCCAGCAGCCAGAGGGACTCGCGGATGACAGATACGCAGTATTTT
CASSQRDSRMTDTQYF
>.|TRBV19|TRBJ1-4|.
TGTGCCAGTAGTATTTATTACTCCGAAAAACTGTTTTTT
CASSIYYSEKLFF
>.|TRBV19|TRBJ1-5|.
TGTGCCAGTACCGAGGACCGGGGTCGGAATCAGCCCCAGCATTTT
CASTEDRGRNQPQHF
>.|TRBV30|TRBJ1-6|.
TGTGCCTGGAGGGCTAGGCCTTCTTCACCCCTCCACTTT
CAWRARPSSPLHF
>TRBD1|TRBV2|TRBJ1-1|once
TGTGCCAGCAGCCTAAATGAATTGCGGGACAGGGGAACTGCTTTCTTT
CASSLNELRDRGTAFF
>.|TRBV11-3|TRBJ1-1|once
TGTGCCAGCAGCTTAGGCAACTCCCTATACAGACTGAACACTGAAGCTTTCTTT
CASSLGNSLYRLNTEAFF
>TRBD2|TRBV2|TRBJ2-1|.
TGTGCCAGCAGTGAAGGACTAGCGGGGAGCTACAATGAGCAGTTCTTC
CASSEGLAGSYNEQFF
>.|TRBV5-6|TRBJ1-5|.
TGTGCCAGCAGCTTCGGCAGGGGCTTGGGCAATCAGCCCCAGCATTTT
CASSFGRGLGNQPQHF
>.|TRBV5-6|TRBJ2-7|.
TGTGCCAGCAGCTTGTTTGGGGGGGCCTTCTACGAGCAGTACTTC
CASSLFGGAFYEQYF
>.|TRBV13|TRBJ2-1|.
TGTGCCAGCAGCTTACAGGGTATCCCCTACAATGAGCAGTTCTTC
CASSLQGIPYNEQFF
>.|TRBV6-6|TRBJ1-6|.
TGTGCCAGCACCCTAGGACGGGGAAATTCACCCCTCCACTTT
CASTLGRGNSPLHF
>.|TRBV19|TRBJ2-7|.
TGTGCCAGCGCTCCGGGAGCCGGCCCCTACGAGCAGTACTTC
CASAPGAGPYEQYF
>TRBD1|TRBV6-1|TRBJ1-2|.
TGTGCCAGCAGTGAGACAGGGGGCCCAACGTACTATGGCTACACCTTC
CASSETGGPTYYGYTF
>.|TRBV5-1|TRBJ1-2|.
TGCGCCAGCAGCCAAGGTGGGGGGGCCGACTATGGCTACACCTTC
CASSQGGGADYGYTF
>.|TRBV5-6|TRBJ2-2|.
TGTGCCAGCAGCGCAGGTCCAGGCCGGGAGCTGTTTTTT
CASSAGPGRELFF
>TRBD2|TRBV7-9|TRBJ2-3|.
TGTGCCAGCAGCTTACCCCCTGGACTAGCGGATACGCAGTATTTT
CASSLPPGLADTQYF
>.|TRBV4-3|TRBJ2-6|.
TGCGCCAGCAGCCAACTCCTAAGCCCTGGGGCCAACGTCCTGACTTTC
CASSQLLSPGANVLTF
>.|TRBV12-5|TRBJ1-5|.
TGTGCTAGTGGTTCAGGGAATCAGCCCCAGCATTTT
CASGSGNQPQHF
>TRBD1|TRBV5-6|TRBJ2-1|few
TGTGCCAGCAGAAGAACAGGGGCAAGCGAGCAGTTCTTC
CASRRTGASEQFF
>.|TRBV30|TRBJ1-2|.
TGTGCCTGGAGTGTACGAGAGTATGGCTACACCTTC
CAWSVREYGYTF